These 25 T cell receptor beta chains originate from one sample sequenced in a study of response to subunit inactivated influenza vaccine. Each CDR3 protein is one row after TCRdb ran MiXCR on the RT-PCR reads. The sample holds about 700,000 distinct CDR3 sequences, approximately 15% seen once. The specimen comprised PBMCs from blood, sampled 14 to 15 days before vaccination. The receptor source for this set is a man aged 45 to 65 who received an inactivated influenza vaccine.

J is TRBJ2-5 and V is TRBV6-1, with a tentative D call TRBD2 (5 bases). CDR1 and CDR2 from the germline V gene are MNHNS and SASEGT. This CDR3 contains 14 residues. The V end was cut by 3 bases, the J end by 4 bases, with 12 bases between. The CDR3 nucleotides are TGTGCCAGCAGTGAGGAGGCGGCACGAGAGACCCAGTACTTC. Protein: CASSEEAARETQYF.

This clonotype has only a few counts. V gene TRBV20-1 combines with J gene TRBJ1-1; no reliable D call. Germline V gene sequence: CDR1 DFQATT, CDR2 SNEGSKA (reference sequence). The CDR3 has 12 residues. Trimming pared 5 bases from V and 2 bases from J, leaving 9 bases between. The DNA for the CDR3 is TGCAGTGCTCTTACATCAAACACTGAAGCTTTCTTT. Translating it yields CSALTSNTEAFF.

This clonotype was seen more than once but under ten times. J is TRBJ2-1 and V is TRBV19; 8 bases map to TRBD1. With V trimmed by 4 bases and J by 12 bases, 2 bases remained unmatched. The CDR3 contains 11 residues. CDR1 and CDR2 from the germline V gene are LNHDA and SQIVND (reference sequence). The CDR3 here is CASSTGTGQFF. The CDR3 DNA is TGTGCCAGTAGTACCGGGACAGGGCAGTTCTTC.

This chain uses TRBV10-3 with TRBJ2-3; D not certain. In germline, CDR1 is ENHRY, CDR2 SYGVKD. The CDR3 is made up of 16 amino acids. V lost 4 bases and J 0 bases, leaving 14 bases between the germline ends. The CDR3 DNA reads as TGTGCCATCAGTGTCATCGCGGATACTAGCACAGATACGCAGTATTTT. As protein: CAISVIADTSTDTQYF.

About this clonotype itself: The junction and the germline gene differ at one end; a read error may be behind it. The chain is built from TRBV18 and TRBJ2-2; no clear D gene. There are 14 residues in the CDR3. Germline CDR1 and CDR2: KGHSH and LQKENI. CDR3 sequence (DNA): TGTGCCAGCTCACCGATCTTCAACACCGGTGAGCTGTTTTTT. Protein sequence: CASSPIFNTGELFF.

This rearrangement joins TRBV6-1 to TRBJ1-6, with 7 bases identical to TRBD1. This CDR3 region has 15 residues. V was clipped by 4 bases and J by 7 bases; unmatched bases: 7. Germline V gene lookup returns CDR1 MNHNS and CDR2 SASEGT. The CDR3 spells CASSVDRQINSPLHF. The DNA of the CDR3 is TGTGCCAGCAGTGTGGACAGGCAGATCAATTCACCCCTCCACTTT.

The table lists this clonotype with many counts. The chain carries TRBV20-1 and TRBJ1-2; 7 positions match TRBD1. CDR3 size: 16 residues. From germline, CDR1 is DFQATT and CDR2 SNEGSKA (reference sequence). V lost 0 bases, J lost 5 bases, and 12 bases stayed unmatched. CDR3 residues: CSARDRWETGWYGYTF. CDR3 DNA sequence: TGCAGTGCTAGAGATAGGTGGGAGACAGGGTGGTATGGCTACACCTTC.

This clonotype has a handful of counts. The chain carries TRBV4-2 and TRBJ1-2; 7 bases are a match to TRBD1. V shed 0 bases, J shed 1 base, and the junction held 2 bases outside the gene matches. This CDR3 region has 15 residues. CDR1 is LGHNA and CDR2 is YNFKEQ in the germline V gene. The CDR3 region has the DNA TGTGCCAGCAGCCAAGAAGGGACAGATAACTATGGCTACACCTTC. The encoded protein is CASSQEGTDNYGYTF.

The chain is built from TRBV27 and TRBJ2-7; 11 nucleotides match TRBD1. Germline lookup yields CDR1 MNHEY and CDR2 SMNVEV (reference sequence). This CDR3 has 16 amino acids. V trimming: 3 bases; J trimming: 2 bases; junction bases outside the gene matches: 6. The CDR3 region is CASSFLGTGGPYEQYF. The CDR3 DNA reads as TGTGCCAGCAGTTTTCTCGGGACAGGGGGACCCTACGAGCAGTACTTC.

At least ten counts were recorded for this clonotype. The V call is TRBV29-1, the J call TRBJ1-2; no firm D call. The CDR3 is 15 amino acids. Germline CDR1 is SQVTM and CDR2 is ANQGSEA. V gave up 1 base and J gave up 0 bases, with 12 bases separating them. Here the CDR3 DNA reads TGCAGCGTTGAAGTTGAGGACGGAGCTAACTATGGCTACACCTTC. Translation: CSVEVEDGANYGYTF.

The V and J genes are TRBV30 and TRBJ1-2; no firm D call. The V gene lost 0 bases and the J gene lost 6 bases, with 11 bases spanning the gap. CDR3 size: 13 residues. CDR1 and CDR2 (germline): GTSNPN, SVGIG (reference sequence). The DNA of the CDR3 is TGTGCCTGGAGTGTAGTGTCAGTCGATGGCTACACCTTC. Encoded protein: CAWSVVSVDGYTF.

The gene calls are TRBV11-2 and TRBJ2-2, with D possibly matching TRBD1 (6 bases). The V end lost 2 bases, the J end lost 5 bases, and 9 bases lay between the germline ends. CDR1 and CDR2 (germline): SGHAT, FQNNGV. The CDR3 sequence is 14 residues long. The CDR3 spells CASSLSQGTGELFF. The CDR3 nucleotides are TGTGCCAGCAGCTTAAGCCAGGGGACCGGGGAGCTGTTTTTT. The full variable domain, with the rest looked up from reference TRBV11-2 and TRBJ2-2, is EAGVAQSPRYKIIEKRQSVAFWCNPISGHATLYWYQQILGQGPKLLIQFQNNGVVDDSQLPKDRFSAERLKGVDSTLKIQPAKLEDSAVYLCASSLSQGTGELFFGEGSRLTVL.

Concerning this clonotype: Being one base from a much bigger clone, this may be a read error. This CDR3 is CSVERGGVNPEAFF. CDR3 bases: TGCAGCGTTGAAAGAGGTGGGGTGAATCCTGAAGCTTTCTTT. J is TRBJ1-1 and V is TRBV29-1, with D unclear. The germline CDR1 and CDR2 sequences are SQVTM and ANQGSEA. Deletions cut 2 bases from V and 6 bases from J, with 16 bases between. CDR3 size: 14 residues.

This clonotype was counted a few times. CDR3 DNA sequence: TGTGCCAGCAGCTTATCCAAGGGGGCGATGGGAGGCTACACCTTC. Residues: CASSLSKGAMGGYTF. V and J are TRBV7-2 and TRBJ1-2, with TRBD1 identical over 7 bases. Trimming removed 2 bases from V and 8 bases from J; junction bases left unmatched: 11. Germline loops: CDR1 SGHTA, CDR2 FQGNSA. The CDR3 runs 15 residues.

V usage is TRBV6-2 or TRBV6-3 and J usage is TRBJ2-1; 10 bases match TRBD2. CDR1 is MNHEY, CDR2 SVGEGT, per germline. J was trimmed by 7 bases and V by 2 bases; bases with no gene match: 8. The CDR3 consists of 16 residues. CDR3 in amino acids: CASSYERGGITNEQFF. CDR3 nucleotides: TGTGCCAGCAGTTACGAGCGGGGGGGCATAACTAATGAGCAGTTCTTC.

This clonotype has only a few counts. This chain links TRBV6-2 or TRBV6-3 with TRBJ2-3, with 13 bases aligning to TRBD2. The trim removed 6 bases at V and 7 bases at J, leaving 7 bases unmatched. Germline CDR1 is MNHEY and CDR2 is SVGEGT. The CDR3 is 15 amino acids. CDR3 residues: CASSPLAGGPNTQYF. The CDR3 coding sequence is TGTGCCAGCAGCCCACTAGCGGGAGGGCCAAATACGCAGTATTTT.

This clonotype occurred many times. The chain joins TRBV6-2 or TRBV6-3 to TRBJ1-1; TRBD1 aligns across 8 bases. The CDR3 runs to 15 residues. CDR1 is MNHEY, CDR2 SVGEGT, per germline. V shed 2 bases and J 2 bases; nucleotides not matched to a gene: 4. The chain's CDR3 is CASSYAGQGNTEAFF. DNA for the CDR3: TGTGCCAGCAGTTACGCCGGACAGGGAAACACTGAAGCTTTCTTT.

The chain combines TRBV4-2 with TRBJ2-1; TRBD2 aligns across 10 bases. With 5 bases clipped from V and 9 bases from J, the junction kept 25 bases outside the gene matches. The CDR3 has 20 amino acids. Germline CDR1 reads LGHNA; CDR2 reads YNFKEQ. The CDR3 is CASSEIDRDHGLAGGREQFF. The CDR3 DNA follows: TGTGCCAGCAGCGAAATCGACAGGGACCATGGGTTAGCGGGGGGTCGTGAGCAGTTCTTC.

This clonotype has only a few counts. The rearrangement links TRBV12-3 or TRBV12-4 to TRBJ2-7; 8 bases match TRBD2. CDR3 length: 14 residues. J lost 7 bases, V lost 0 bases, and 5 bases had no gene match. CDR3 nucleotide sequence: TGTGCCAGCAGTTTAGCCGAGTTAGCGGGGGAGCAGTACTTC. Translation: CASSLAELAGEQYF.

This clonotype has a count of ten or more. The rearrangement joins TRBV6-1 to TRBJ2-7, with 7 positions matching TRBD1. Germline V gives CDR1 MNHNS, CDR2 SASEGT. CDR3 length: 14 amino acids. The V segment lost 6 bases and the J segment 3 bases; nucleotides outside the gene matches: 8. The CDR3 DNA follows: TGTGCCAGCAGGCACAGGGGTGGTTTCTACGAGCAGTACTTC. As protein: CASRHRGGFYEQYF.

Ten or more counts support this clonotype. The chain has TRBV7-9 and TRBJ2-5; 12 bases are shared with TRBD2. CDR3 length: 15 amino acids. J gave up 4 bases and V 5 bases, and 5 bases lay outside the gene matches. The V gene's germline CDR1 is SEHNR and CDR2 FQNEAQ (reference sequence). Here the CDR3 DNA reads TGTGCCAGCAGCCCTAGCGGGGGGGCCCGAGAGACCCAGTACTTC. It is translated as CASSPSGGARETQYF. Full variable domain (remainder filled in from reference TRBV7-9 and TRBJ2-5): DTGVSQNPRHKITKRGQNVTFRCDPISEHNRLYWYRQTLGQGPEFLTYFQNEAQLEKSRLLSDRFSAERPKGSFSTLEIQRTEQGDSAMYLCASSPSGGARETQYFGPGTRLLVL.

The rearrangement joins TRBV12-3 or TRBV12-4 to TRBJ2-6, with TRBD1 matching over 8 bases. The CDR3 length is 16 residues. With 6 bases clipped from V and 4 bases from J, the junction kept 8 bases outside the gene matches. CDR3 sequence reads: CASRRTGTSGANVLTF. The CDR3 DNA is TGTGCCAGCAGAAGGACAGGGACGAGCGGGGCCAACGTCCTGACTTTC.

The table lists this clonotype with a few counts. The rearrangement uses TRBV6-2 or TRBV6-3 and TRBJ1-2; D is uncertain. The CDR3 consists of 15 residues. Per germline, CDR1 MNHEY and CDR2 SVGEGT. Trimming removed 2 bases at V and 1 base at J, with 11 bases between. The CDR3, as DNA: TGTGCCAGCAGTTACGCTAAGAGAAGTAACTATGGCTACACCTTC. The encoded protein is CASSYAKRSNYGYTF.

The chain couples TRBV12-3 or TRBV12-4 to TRBJ2-7, with TRBD1 matching 9 bases. The CDR3 covers 15 residues. With V trimmed by 8 bases and J by 0 bases, 8 bases remained unmatched. CDR3 in amino acids: CASGEVTGGSYEQYF. In nucleotides, the CDR3 is TGTGCCAGCGGAGAGGTGACAGGGGGCTCCTACGAGCAGTACTTC.

This clonotype was observed a few times. The chain is built from TRBV30 and TRBJ1-1, with a tentative D call TRBD1 (5 bases). The CDR3 spans 12 residues. Per germline, CDR1 GTSNPN and CDR2 SVGIG (reference sequence). V gave up 3 bases and J gave up 7 bases, with 12 bases separating them. The CDR3 loop reads CAWSGDSYEAFF. The CDR3 bases are TGTGCCTGGAGCGGAGACAGTTATGAAGCTTTCTTT.